This T cell receptor (beta chain) was profiled in a study of CD8+ T cells in alopecia areata. Broader study findings: Besides other cells, scalp samples also yield sequences of resident alphabeta T cells from normal skin. More clonal than normal scalp was lesional scalp, particularly alopecia totalis/universalis.

Samples from alopecia areata patients were lesional scalp punch biopsies and peripheral blood. From germline, CDR1 is SGHVS and CDR2 FQNEAQ. Trimming took 0 bases from V and 1 from J, leaving 13 bases between them. CDR3 length equals 16 residues. With respect to this clone: As yet, its antigen is unknown.

Once RNA had been extracted, it was reverse transcribed into cDNA to act as the sequencing template. Here immunoSEQ multiplex PCR was the method, and the copy in TCRdb shows in-frame clones only, minus some. The repertoire includes about 69,000 clones, approximately 64% of them detected once, and 17% sits in the top ten. This TCR came from a human donor with alopecia areata. V gene TRBV7-8 combines with J gene TRBJ2-7; D uncertain. The sample consisted of CD8+ T cells sorted from blood, taken at week 0. The DNA of the CDR3 is TGTGCCAGCAGCTTAGCCGTGACCCATTCTTCCTACGAGCAGTACTTC. Encoded protein: CASSLAVTHSSYEQYF. The variable domain in full, completed from reference TRBV7-8 and TRBJ2-7, reads GAGVSQSPRYKVAKRGQDVALRCDPISGHVSLFWYQQALGQGPEFLTYFQNEAQLDKSGLPSDRFFAERPEGSVSTLKIQRTQQEDSAVYLCASSLAVTHSSYEQYFGPGTRLTVT.